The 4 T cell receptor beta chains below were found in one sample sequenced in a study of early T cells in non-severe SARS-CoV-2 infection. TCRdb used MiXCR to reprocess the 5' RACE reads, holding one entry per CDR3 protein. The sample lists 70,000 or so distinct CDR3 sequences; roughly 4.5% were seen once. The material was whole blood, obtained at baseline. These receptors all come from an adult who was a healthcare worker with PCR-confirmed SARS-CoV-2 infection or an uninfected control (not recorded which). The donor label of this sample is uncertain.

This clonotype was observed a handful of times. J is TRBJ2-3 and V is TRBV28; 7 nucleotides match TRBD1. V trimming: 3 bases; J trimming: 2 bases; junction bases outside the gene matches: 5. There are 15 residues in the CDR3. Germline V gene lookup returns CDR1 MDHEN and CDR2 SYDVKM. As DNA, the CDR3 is TGTGCCAGCAGTTTGGGCAGGGGGTACACAGATACGCAGTATTTT. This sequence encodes CASSLGRGYTDTQYF. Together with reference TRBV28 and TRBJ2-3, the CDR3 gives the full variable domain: DVKVTQSSRYLVKRTGEKVFLECVQDMDHENMFWYRQDPGLGLRLIYFSYDVKMKEKGDIPEGYSVSREKKERFSLILESASTNQTSMYLCASSLGRGYTDTQYFGPGTRLTVL.

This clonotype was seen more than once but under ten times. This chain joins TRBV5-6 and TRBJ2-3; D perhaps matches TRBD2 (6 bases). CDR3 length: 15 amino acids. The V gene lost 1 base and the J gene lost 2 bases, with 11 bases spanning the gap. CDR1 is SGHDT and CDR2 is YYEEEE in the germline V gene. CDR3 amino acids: CASSLPGGDTDTQYF. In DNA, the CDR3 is TGTGCCAGCAGCTTGCCCGGGGGTGACACAGATACGCAGTATTTT. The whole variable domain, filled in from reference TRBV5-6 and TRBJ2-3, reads DAGVTQSPTHLIKTRGQQVTLRCSPKSGHDTVSWYQQALGQGPQFIFQYYEEEERQRGNFPDRFSGHQFPNYSSELNVNALLLGDSALYLCASSLPGGDTDTQYFGPGTRLTVL.

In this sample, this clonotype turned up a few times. The CDR3 loop is CASSLGTFNTEAFF. CDR3 nucleotides: TGTGCCAGCAGTCTGGGGACGTTTAACACTGAAGCTTTCTTT. The rearrangement links TRBV27 to TRBJ1-1; D is perhaps TRBD1 (5 bases). Trimming removed 5 bases from V and 2 bases from J, with 12 bases in between. Germline V lookup: CDR1 MNHEY, CDR2 SMNVEV (reference sequence). CDR3 size: 14 residues.

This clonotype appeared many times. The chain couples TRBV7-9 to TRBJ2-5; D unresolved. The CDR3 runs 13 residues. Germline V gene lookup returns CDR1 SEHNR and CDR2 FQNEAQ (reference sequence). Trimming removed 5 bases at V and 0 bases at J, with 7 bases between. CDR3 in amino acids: CASSHENQETQYF. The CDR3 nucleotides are TGTGCCAGCAGCCATGAGAACCAAGAGACCCAGTACTTC.